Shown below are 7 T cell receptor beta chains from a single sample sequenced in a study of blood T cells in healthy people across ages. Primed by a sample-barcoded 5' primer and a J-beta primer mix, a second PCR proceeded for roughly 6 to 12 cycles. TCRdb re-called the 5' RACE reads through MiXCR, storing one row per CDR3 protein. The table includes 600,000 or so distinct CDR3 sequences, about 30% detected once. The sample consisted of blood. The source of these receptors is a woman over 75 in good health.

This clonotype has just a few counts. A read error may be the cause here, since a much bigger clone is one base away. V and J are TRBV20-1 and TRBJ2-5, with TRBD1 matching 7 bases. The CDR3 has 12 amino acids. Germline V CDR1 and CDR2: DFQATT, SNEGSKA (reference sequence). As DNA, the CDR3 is TGCAGGGCTAGAAGGGGGCTCGAGACCCAGTACTTC. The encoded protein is CRARRGLETQYF.

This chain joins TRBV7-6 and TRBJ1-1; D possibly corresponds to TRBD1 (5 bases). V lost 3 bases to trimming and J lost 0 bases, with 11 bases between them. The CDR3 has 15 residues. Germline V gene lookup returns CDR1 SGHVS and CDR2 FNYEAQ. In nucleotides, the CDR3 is TGTGCCAGCAGCTTTCACAGGAGCATGAACACTGAAGCTTTCTTT. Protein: CASSFHRSMNTEAFF.

Written as DNA, the CDR3 is TGTGCCATCAGTGACCCACTCGATACTAGCGGGGGGGCCAAAGATACGCAGTATTTT. This codes for CAISDPLDTSGGAKDTQYF. The gene calls are TRBV10-3 and TRBJ2-3, with 13 positions matching TRBD2. J lost 5 bases, V lost 3 bases, and 14 bases had no gene match. The CDR3 runs to 19 residues. CDR1 ENHRY and CDR2 SYGVKD come from the germline V gene.

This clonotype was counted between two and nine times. CDR3: CAWVSRERGGREQFF. The CDR3 DNA sequence: TGTGCCTGGGTCAGCCGAGAGCGGGGGGGCCGCGAGCAGTTCTTC. This chain joins TRBV30 and TRBJ2-1; 10 bases align to TRBD2. Unmatched junction bases numbered 14, after V lost 5 bases and J lost 10 bases. Germline loops: CDR1 GTSNPN, CDR2 SVGIG (reference sequence). CDR3 length: 15 residues.

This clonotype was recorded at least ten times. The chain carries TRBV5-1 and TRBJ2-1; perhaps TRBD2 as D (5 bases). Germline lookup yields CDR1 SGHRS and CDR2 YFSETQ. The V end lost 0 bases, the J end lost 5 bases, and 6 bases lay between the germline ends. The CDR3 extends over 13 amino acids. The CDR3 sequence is CASSLAGNNEQFF. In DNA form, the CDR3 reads TGCGCCAGCAGCTTGGCCGGGAACAATGAGCAGTTCTTC.

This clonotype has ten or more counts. CDR3 nucleotide sequence: TGTGCCAGCAGCTCCCGACTCGGCAGGGGGGGTGAGCAGTTCTTC. It codes for CASSSRLGRGGEQFF. V gene TRBV7-2 combines with J gene TRBJ2-1; D may correspond to TRBD1 or TRBD2 (7 bases each). V was clipped by 4 bases and J by 9 bases, with 19 bases between them. Germline lookup yields CDR1 SGHTA and CDR2 FQGNSA. The CDR3 is made up of 15 amino acids.

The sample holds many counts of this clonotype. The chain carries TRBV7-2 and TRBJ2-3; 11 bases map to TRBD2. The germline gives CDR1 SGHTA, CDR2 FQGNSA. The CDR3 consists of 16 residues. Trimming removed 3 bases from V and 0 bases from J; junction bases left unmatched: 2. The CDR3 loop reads CASSLSSGGSTDTQYF. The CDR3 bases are TGTGCCAGCAGCTTGTCTAGCGGGGGGAGCACAGATACGCAGTATTTT.